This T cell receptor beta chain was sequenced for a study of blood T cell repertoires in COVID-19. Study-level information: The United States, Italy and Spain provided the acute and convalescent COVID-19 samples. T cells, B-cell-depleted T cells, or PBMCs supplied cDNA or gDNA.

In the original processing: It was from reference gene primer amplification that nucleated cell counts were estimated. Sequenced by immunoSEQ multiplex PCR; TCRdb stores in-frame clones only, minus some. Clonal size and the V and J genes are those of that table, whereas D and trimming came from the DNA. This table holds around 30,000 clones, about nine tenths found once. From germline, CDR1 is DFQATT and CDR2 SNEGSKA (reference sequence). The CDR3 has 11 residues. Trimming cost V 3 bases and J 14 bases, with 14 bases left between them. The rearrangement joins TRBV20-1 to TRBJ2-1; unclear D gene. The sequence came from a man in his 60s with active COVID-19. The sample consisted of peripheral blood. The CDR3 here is CSASLPPQEFF. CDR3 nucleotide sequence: TGCAGTGCTAGTCTCCCCCCCCAGGAGTTCTTC.